This T cell receptor (beta chain) was recovered during a study of OX40 agonist ivuxolimab in advanced cancers. With respect to the entire study: Ivuxolimab was a fully human IgG2 agonistic monoclonal antibody targeting the costimulatory receptor OX40 (CD134). Of the 50 to 55 dose-escalation patients, hepatocellular carcinoma was present in about 20, melanoma in about 15, renal cell carcinoma in 9 and head and neck cancer in 9. Partial responses occurred in three dose-escalation patients: two with cutaneous melanoma and one with hepatocellular carcinoma. The paper describes the monotherapy dose-escalation part (N of about 52 patients) of the phase I trial of ivuxolimab. The point of sequencing TCRbeta in the periphery was to test whether ivuxolimab changed TCR sequence diversity and drove clonal T-cell expansion. Intravenous ivuxolimab was administered to patients every 2 weeks at six dose levels: 0.01, 0.1, 0.3, 1.5, 3 and 10 mg/kg. Patients were allowed to have had prior anti-PD-1, anti-PD-L1 or anti-CTLA-4 therapy, and 40% of the dose-escalation patients had previously received checkpoint inhibitors. In the dose-escalation cohort, roughly 80% of patients were male, and the mean age was approximately 60 years, with a range of about 20 to 79.

To sequence the TCRbeta CDR3 region, genomic DNA was isolated from the sorted cells. TCRbeta CDR3 regions were sequenced using the immunoSEQ Assay. TCRdb provides this immuneACCESS table in a form limited to in-frame rearrangements. Some clones are lacking; in checked studies, under half of them reflect an unresolved V gene, and why the rest are absent is not known. This sample gives 62,000 or so clones in total; about 90% of them show up just once. Less than 6% of the sample belongs to the ten largest clones. Patients with autoimmune disease history or receiving systemic immunosuppression were excluded from the trial. Peripheral blood for TCR sequencing was collected from all dose cohorts at baseline, on cycle 4 day 1, and on cycle 7 day 1. The samples were taken from a phase I, first-in-human, multicenter, open-label dose-escalation trial of ivuxolimab. Adults with locally advanced or metastatic melanoma, renal cell carcinoma, hepatocellular carcinoma or head and neck squamous cell carcinoma were enrolled in the trial. CD4+ and CD8+ T cells were sorted separately from peripheral blood before TCR sequencing.

Its CDR3 holds 14 amino acids, cysteine through phenylalanine. Only CDR3 DNA is held: 42 bases, read in frame from base 1. The germline V gene (reference sequence) specifies MNHEY as CDR1 and SMNVEV as CDR2. The full study reports these points: After ivuxolimab, more expanded clones were found on average in CD8+ T cells than in CD4+ T cells. In partial responders in the 0.1-3.0 mg/kg groups, normalized peripheral clonal expansion was found to be among the lowest, especially among CD8+ T cells. Clonal expansion of both CD4+ and CD8+ blood T cells was observed from baseline to week 6 at doses 0.1 to 3.0 mg/kg. The antigen specificity of the peripheral T cells that underwent clonal expansion was not determined. Low levels of normalized T-cell clonal expansion were also seen in some patients who did not respond.

In regard to this clone: Its antigen specificity is not known. One base away there is no much larger clone; base qualities are not given.

This sequence was found in an adult with an advanced solid tumor such as melanoma, head and neck, liver or kidney cancer. The chain links TRBV27 with TRBJ2-5, with the D gene too uncertain to name. The J call may be incorrect, as the DNA end agrees better with TRBJ2-7. The input for sequencing was CD4+ or CD8+ T cells sorted from blood, taken in a trial of the OX40 agonist ivuxolimab. The CDR3: CASSLGVPSYEQYF. The bases are TGTGCCAGCAGTTTAGGGGTCCCCTCCTACGAGCAGTACTTC.